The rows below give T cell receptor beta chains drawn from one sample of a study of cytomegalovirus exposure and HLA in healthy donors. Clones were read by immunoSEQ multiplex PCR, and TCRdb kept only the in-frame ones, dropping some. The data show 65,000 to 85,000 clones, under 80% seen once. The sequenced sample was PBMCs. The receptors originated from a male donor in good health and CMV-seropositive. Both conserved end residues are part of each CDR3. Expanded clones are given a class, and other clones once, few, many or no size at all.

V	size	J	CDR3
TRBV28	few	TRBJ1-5	CASGDSGGGNQPQHF
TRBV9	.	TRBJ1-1	CASSGGQGIPEAFF
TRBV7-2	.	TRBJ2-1	CASSSTSGRRNEQFF
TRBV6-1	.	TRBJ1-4	CASGRQATTNEKLFF
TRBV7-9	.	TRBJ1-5	CASSPYVVDRLGNQPQHF
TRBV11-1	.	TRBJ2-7	CASTQDGGPYEQYF
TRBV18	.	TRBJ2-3	CASSRTSGSWNTQYF
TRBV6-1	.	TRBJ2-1	CASSEGGQTNEQFF
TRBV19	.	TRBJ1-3	CASAPTGSSGNTIYF
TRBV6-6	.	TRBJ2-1	CASSYSREAYNEQFF
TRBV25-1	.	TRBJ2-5	CASSEGTSQETQYF
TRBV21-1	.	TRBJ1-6	CASSNRSSYNSPLHF
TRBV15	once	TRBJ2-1	CATSPVGGINEQFF
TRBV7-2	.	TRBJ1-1	CASSARTGKNTEAFF
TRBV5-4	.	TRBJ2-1	CASSLGGRGTEQFF
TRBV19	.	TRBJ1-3	CASGRVGGNTIYF
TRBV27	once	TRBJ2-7	CASSFSDRAYEQYF
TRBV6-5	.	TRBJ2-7	CASSRRDYEQYF
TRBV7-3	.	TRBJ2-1	CASSSDTLTEQFF
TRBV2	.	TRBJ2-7	CASKQLAGPGEQYF
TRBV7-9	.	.	CASSLITAGESDEQYF
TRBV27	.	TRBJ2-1	CASSPRTGKNEQFF
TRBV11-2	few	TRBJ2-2	CASSLTGNTGELFF
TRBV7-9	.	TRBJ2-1	CASTLPIAGVLPEQFF
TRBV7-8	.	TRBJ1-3	CASSSTGSGNTIYF
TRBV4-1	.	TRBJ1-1	CASRLQPENTEAFF
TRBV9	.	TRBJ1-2	CASSVGTGGSRGYTF
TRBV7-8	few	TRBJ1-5	CASSKTGNNQPQHF
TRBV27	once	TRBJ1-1	CASSSVGAWENTEAFF
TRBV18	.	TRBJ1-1	CASSPPLAGGTEAFF
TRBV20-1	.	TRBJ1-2	CSAREGGGYTF
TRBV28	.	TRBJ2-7	CASSPTGTGYEQYF
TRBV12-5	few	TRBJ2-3	CASSVGQGRVADTQYF
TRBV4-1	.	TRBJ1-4	CASSQDRERGTNEKLFF
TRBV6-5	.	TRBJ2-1	CASSYRESSYNEQFF
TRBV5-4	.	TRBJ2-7	CASSLDGTSFYEQYF
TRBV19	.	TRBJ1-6	CASSIRTGGNSPLHF
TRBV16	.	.	CASSQSKVRGYEQYF
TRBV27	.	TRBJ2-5	CASRISSGEFETQYF
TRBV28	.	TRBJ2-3	CASSFSGGANTDTQYF
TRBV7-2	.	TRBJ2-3	CASSGSGGRITDTQYF
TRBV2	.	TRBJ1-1	CASTLPGQGIGTEAFF
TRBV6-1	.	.	CASSVQGANEQYF
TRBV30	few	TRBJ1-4	CAWTSSPTGEKLFF
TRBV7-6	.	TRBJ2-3	CASSSTGTLHTDTQYF
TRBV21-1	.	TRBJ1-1	CASSKRNSCRLVWAFF
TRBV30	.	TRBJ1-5	CAWSSGSTSNQPQHF
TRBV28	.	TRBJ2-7	CASRETGTYEQYF
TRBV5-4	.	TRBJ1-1	CASSLGPAGGALEAFF
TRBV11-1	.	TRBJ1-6	CASSRDSYNSPLHF
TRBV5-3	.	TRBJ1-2	CARSHDPQGGWNGYTF
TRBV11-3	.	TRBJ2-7	CASSLKPRGGEQYF
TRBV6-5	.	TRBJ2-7	CASTLAADQSYEQYF